These T cell receptor beta chains were read from a single sample in a study of shared clonotypes between healthy human individuals. Generated by immunoSEQ multiplex PCR, the TCRdb table keeps only in-frame clones and is missing some. Seen here are some 2,100,000 clones, about 92% observed once, and the top ten hold 1.5% to 2%. Sequenced input: naive CD8+ T cells from PBMCs. The origin of the receptors is a young man in good health. Some clones in this sample may be carry-over from other donors' samples. Each CDR3 is given with its conserved first and last residue. D genes are given only for firm matches. Size values are once, few and many counts, or a class for expanded clones, and some rows have none.

clone_size: -; j_call: TRBJ1-2; d_call: -; v_call: TRBV9; cdr3_aa: CASSVGDSVAGYTF; cdr3_nt: TGTGCCAGCAGCGTAGGGGACTCGGTTGCGGGCTACACCTTC
clone_size: -; j_call: TRBJ2-1; d_call: -; v_call: TRBV6-1; cdr3_aa: CASRQVRQFF; cdr3_nt: TGTGCCAGCAGGCAAGTTAGGCAGTTCTTC
clone_size: -; j_call: TRBJ2-7; d_call: -; v_call: TRBV6-6; cdr3_aa: CASSYSNGVEQYF; cdr3_nt: TGTGCCAGCAGTTACTCGAATGGGGTCGAGCAGTACTTC
clone_size: once; j_call: TRBJ1-1; d_call: -; v_call: TRBV5-6; cdr3_aa: CASSLAGRVNTEAFF; cdr3_nt: TGTGCCAGCAGCTTGGCGGGGAGGGTAAACACTGAAGCTTTCTTT
clone_size: -; j_call: TRBJ2-1; d_call: -; v_call: TRBV7-3; cdr3_aa: CASSLRGFNEQFF; cdr3_nt: TGTGCCAGCAGCTTAAGGGGATTCAATGAGCAGTTCTTC
clone_size: -; j_call: TRBJ1-5; d_call: -; v_call: TRBV5-3; cdr3_aa: CARSLVSHGCGRGQPQHF; cdr3_nt: TGTGCCAGAAGCCTAGTCTCCCACGGTTGCGGGCGGGGACAGCCCCAGCATTTT
clone_size: -; j_call: TRBJ2-7; d_call: -; v_call: TRBV4-1; cdr3_aa: CASSQGPDEQYF; cdr3_nt: TGCGCCAGCAGCCAAGGTCCGGACGAGCAGTACTTC
clone_size: -; j_call: TRBJ2-7; d_call: TRBD2; v_call: TRBV4-2; cdr3_aa: CASSPNLPGLAVSYEQYF; cdr3_nt: TGTGCCAGCAGCCCTAACCTTCCGGGACTAGCGGTTTCCTACGAGCAGTACTTC
clone_size: -; j_call: TRBJ2-3; d_call: -; v_call: TRBV7-9; cdr3_aa: CASSFRRLQATSTDTQYF; cdr3_nt: TGTGCCAGCAGCTTCAGGAGACTACAGGCCACTAGCACAGATACGCAGTATTTT
clone_size: -; j_call: TRBJ2-5; d_call: TRBD2; v_call: TRBV7-6; cdr3_aa: CASSPRLAEETQYF; cdr3_nt: TGTGCCAGCAGCCCGCGACTAGCGGAAGAGACCCAGTACTTC
clone_size: few; j_call: TRBJ1-1; d_call: TRBD1; v_call: TRBV29-1; cdr3_aa: CSVALQGAEAFF; cdr3_nt: TGCAGCGTTGCCCTGCAGGGGGCTGAAGCTTTCTTT